This T cell receptor beta chain stems from a study of cytomegalovirus exposure and HLA in healthy donors. Overall study context: An earlier analysis identified more than 95 million unique TCR beta sequences in 150 million to 200 million T cells. Unique TCRs from HLA-typed donors, about 85 million of them, were held in an early data release.

Study results and limitations: In a later analysis, DRB1 alleles had the most associated TCRs; HLA-C alleles the fewest. The likely explanation for a cluster of highly shared sequence variants was sequencing artifact.

Note on this clone: The antigen remains unidentified.

13 Jbeta primers and 60 Vbeta primers were used for the PCR. TCRdb's table, derived via immunoSEQ multiplex PCR, lists solely in-frame clones and lacks some. The sample holds about 130,000 clones, about 80% seen once. The source material was PBMCs. The receptor was isolated from a boy younger than 10 in good health and CMV-seronegative.

The CDR3 reads CASSFFQGIGSPLHF. The DNA of the CDR3 is TGTGCCAGCAGTTTTTTTCAGGGGATCGGCTCACCCCTCCACTTT. This chain links TRBV27 with TRBJ1-6; a weak D match, TRBD1 (6 bases). Trimming removed 3 bases at V and 10 bases at J, with 16 bases between. The CDR3 has 15 amino acids. Germline CDR1 reads MNHEY; CDR2 reads SMNVEV (reference sequence).